A single sample gave rise to the 9 T cell receptor beta chains below, sequenced in a study of control samples from healthy donors and cancer patients. Sequencing used immunoSEQ multiplex PCR; TCRdb keeps in-frame clones, though not all of them. The sample lists roughly 64,000 clones, 90% occurring once. The specimen was PBMCs. The receptors stem from a woman aged 45-60 years with colorectal cancer.

DNA of the CDR3: TGTGCCAGCGCTGGACTAGCGGGGGGGCCGAGGGAGCAGTACTTC. Encoded protein: CASAGLAGGPREQYF. The chain employs TRBV2 and TRBJ2-7; the match to TRBD2 covers 15 bases. CDR1 and CDR2 from the germline V gene are SNHLY and FYNNEI. Unmatched junction bases numbered 9, after V lost 8 bases and J lost 7 bases. This CDR3 is 15 amino acids long.

V usage is TRBV5-8 and J usage is TRBJ2-7; D uncertain. Germline V gene data show CDR1 as SGHTS and CDR2 as YDEGEE. The CDR3 runs 12 residues. The V and J ends lost 4 bases and 4 bases respectively, with 9 bases between them. CDR3 DNA sequence: TGTGCCAGCAGCCCCCCCCTGTACGAGCAGTACTTC. Residues: CASSPPLYEQYF.

The chain recombines TRBV28 with TRBJ1-5, with TRBD1 as a possible D gene (5 bases). Trimming removed 1 base at V and 0 bases at J, with 22 bases between. The length of the CDR3 is 20 residues. CDR1 and CDR2 (germline): MDHEN, SYDVKM. CDR3 DNA: TGTGCCAGCAGTTTATATGTAGACAGCGGACCACGAACTAGCAATCAGCCCCAGCATTTT. Its protein is CASSLYVDSGPRTSNQPQHF.

This chain uses TRBV28 with TRBJ2-7; D is undetermined. CDR3 length: 13 residues. Germline V CDR1 and CDR2: MDHEN, SYDVKM. Trimming left V 5 bases short and J 11 bases short, with 19 bases between. DNA for the CDR3: TGTGCCAGCAGTCCTGAGGCCCTGCCCGTCAAGTACTTC. Its translation is CASSPEALPVKYF.

This sequence joins TRBV29-1 and TRBJ1-3; TRBD1 might be the D (6 bases). Germline CDR1 and CDR2: SQVTM and ANQGSEA. V was shortened by 6 bases and J by 7 bases, with 22 bases between the two germline ends. This CDR3 has 15 residues. DNA for the CDR3: TGCAGCGTGAAGGGGAGAACAGGGCCCGGGAACACCATATATTTT. Protein product: CSVKGRTGPGNTIYF.

This chain links TRBV29-1 with TRBJ1-1; D not certain. Germline-derived CDR1 and CDR2 are SQVTM and ANQGSEA. The CDR3 extends over 12 amino acids. V was trimmed by 4 bases and J by 1 base, leaving 7 bases between them. Here the CDR3 reads CSVVTPNTEAFF. CDR3 DNA sequence: TGCAGCGTTGTGACGCCGAACACTGAAGCTTTCTTT.

The rearrangement joins TRBV14 to TRBJ1-6, with a tentative D call TRBD1 (5 bases). Germline CDR1 and CDR2: SGHDN and FVKESK. There are 13 residues in the CDR3. The V end was cut by 8 bases, the J end by 9 bases, with 14 bases between. The CDR3: CASGGGSRSPLHF. CDR3 coding DNA: TGTGCCAGCGGGGGGGGGTCTCGTTCACCCCTCCACTTT.

This chain joins TRBV6-5 and TRBJ1-2; D may be TRBD1 (6 bases). Germline CDR1 and CDR2: MNHEY and SVGAGI. This CDR3 spans 13 amino acids. V shed 10 bases and J shed 8 bases, with 20 bases lying between them. CDR3 nucleotide sequence: TGTGCCACAAACCCCACAGGGTTGGGGGGCTACACCTTC. Translation gives CATNPTGLGGYTF.

The rearrangement joins TRBV10-3 to TRBJ1-6; possible D gene TRBD1, 6 bases. Germline V CDR1 and CDR2: ENHRY, SYGVKD. V shed 10 bases and J shed 1 base, with 14 bases lying between them. CDR3 length equals 15 residues. The CDR3: CATRGGESYNSPLHF. CDR3 bases: TGTGCCACCAGGGGAGGGGAATCCTATAATTCACCCCTCCACTTT.